This T cell receptor (beta chain) was recovered during a study of blood T cell repertoires in COVID-19. The CDR3 has 17 residues. The germline V gene has CDR1 LNHNV and CDR2 YYDKDF (reference sequence). Trimming pared 0 bases from V and 3 bases from J, leaving 18 bases between. Assay: immunoSEQ multiplex PCR; the TCRdb copy retains only in-frame clones and omits some. The table has approximately 300,000 clones, about 80% seen once. A Seattle source enrolled patients during active infection and followed them longitudinally. The source is a person between 70 and 80 years old with COVID-19, enrolled during active disease. Sequencing was performed on peripheral blood. This chain joins TRBV15 and TRBJ2-7; perhaps TRBD2 as D (5 bases). The CDR3 is CATSRDLVGFGNYEQYF. The CDR3 nucleotides are TGTGCCACCAGCAGAGATCTCGTCGGGTTCGGGAACTACGAGCAGTACTTC.